This T cell receptor (beta chain) was sequenced in a study of cytomegalovirus exposure and HLA in healthy donors (dated by TCRdb to about 2017). Concerning the study at large: The roughly 650 repertoires of the first cohort and the 120 validation repertoires were produced on the same platform, according to a later analysis. The aim of the study was to test whether cataloging public T cell receptors could identify signatures of past pathogen exposure. A separate validation cohort of 100 to 150 different subjects was used in addition to the roughly 700-subject first cohort. High-throughput TCR immunosequencing, statistical association of individual TCRs with disease status, and machine learning were combined to predict cytomegalovirus infection status.

Donors formed part of the validation cohort, which comprised 120 subjects and was distinct from the first cohort of under 800 subjects. About this clone itself: The target of this receptor is not known. Base qualities were left out, and no much larger clone turns up one base away.

The CDR3 holds 13 amino acids from the cysteine to the phenylalanine. Of the read, only the CDR3 DNA is kept; its 39 bases are in frame from base 1. V loses 0 bases, J loses 4 bases, and the germline ends lie 6 bases apart. CDR1 and CDR2 are read off the germline V gene as SGHVS and FQNEAQ. Receptor amplification or capture employed the immunoSEQ multiplex PCR assay. From the authors' description of their analysis: A statistical classification framework was built to diagnose cytomegalovirus status from the catalog of TCR beta chain sequences. As stored in TCRdb, this immuneACCESS dataset retains in-frame rearrangements with V and J assigned. A fraction of the clones does not appear; measured against another copy, unresolved V genes explain less than half of the discrepancy, and the remainder lacks a known reason. The D gene and trimming were derived from the DNA, and the V and J assignments and clone size from that table. Recorded for this sample are roughly 120,000 clones; around 86% of them occurred a single time. Around 5% of the sample is in the top ten clones.

Results the study describes overall, beyond this receptor: Cytomegalovirus status was reported to be diagnosed by the classifier with high specificity and sensitivity in both the original and validation cohorts. Subsequent analysis determined that TCRs grouped into clusters in the first cohort also showed a tendency toward co-occurrence across the approximately 120 validation repertoires, and 94% of cluster scores exceeded 0. A total of about 180 TCR beta chains were listed by the study as associated with cytomegalovirus. All 120 or so repertoires were used to score co-occurrence in the validation cohort in a later analysis, because that analysis had no HLA typing for the cohort. In vitro tests confirmed that a few of the cytomegalovirus-associated TCR beta chains recognize cytomegalovirus antigens. The authors suggested that the approach could potentially be extended to other disease states and immunological phenotypes. Most TCR sequences were observed very rarely across donors, whereas some public TCRs were present in many individuals.

Material: PBMCs. The rearranged chain carries TRBV7-8 and TRBJ2-5; the D gene identity is not certain. This receptor was identified in a man younger than 35 in good health and CMV-seronegative. The CDR3 loop reads CASSLANSETQYF. The DNA is as follows: TGTGCCAGCAGCTTAGCGAACTCAGAGACCCAGTACTTC.